This T cell receptor (beta chain) was captured in a study of breast tumors, draining lymph nodes, adjacent tissues. Germline V gives CDR1 SGHTA, CDR2 FQGNSA. The CDR3 length is 14 residues. In regard to this clonotype: Its target is unknown. Compared with germline, one end of the junction differs, possibly owing to a read error.

MiXCR, applied by TCRdb to the multiplex PCR reads, yields one record per CDR3 protein. The data show 7,500 or so distinct CDR3 sequences, with around 74% seen just once and around 40% held by the top ten. Overall study results and limits: Compared with lymph nodes, tumors were less diverse; compared with nontumor tissue, more. Luminal-like breast cancer showed significantly higher tumor–nontumor repertoire similarity than basal-like.

Source material: tumor-adjacent breast tissue. The source of this sequence is a female donor with breast cancer. Some clones in this sample may be carry-over from other donors' samples. This chain connects TRBV7-2 to TRBJ2-7; D is possibly TRBD2 (5 bases). CDR3 sequence reads: CAGSLEGSSYEQYF. As DNA, the CDR3 is TGTGCCGGCAGCTTAGAGGGCAGCTCCTACGAGCAGTACTTC.